Each of the 8 T cell receptor beta chains below was sequenced from the same sample in a study of control samples from healthy donors and cancer patients. Repertoires were generated with immunoSEQ multiplex PCR, while TCRdb's copy carries only in-frame clones and drops some. Among about 80,000 clones, 84% were seen once, and the ten largest hold more than 9%. Specimen: PBMCs. The receptors were sampled from a man between 60 and 75 years old with head and neck cancer.

This clone was seen a single time. This chain connects TRBV28 to TRBJ2-7, with D perhaps given as TRBD1 or TRBD2 (6 bases each). This CDR3 has 16 amino acids. The V end was cut by 0 bases, the J end by 5 bases, with 17 bases between. CDR1 is MDHEN, CDR2 SYDVKM, per germline. The CDR3 reads CASSLWGWQGRNEQYF. In nucleotides, the CDR3 is TGTGCCAGCAGTTTATGGGGATGGCAGGGGAGGAACGAGCAGTACTTC.

On this clone: The sample has other DNA sequences that encode this CDR3 too. In DNA, the CDR3 is TGCGCCAGCAGCTTACAGGGCGACTATGGCTACACCTTC. It yields the protein CASSLQGDYGYTF. This chain connects TRBV5-1 to TRBJ1-2; weak D call: TRBD1 (6 bases). The CDR3 contains 13 residues. CDR1 is SGHRS, CDR2 YFSETQ, per germline. V was trimmed by 2 bases and J by 3 bases, leaving 8 bases between them. The entire variable domain, with the rest obtained from reference TRBV5-1 and TRBJ1-2, is as follows: KAGVTQTPRYLIKTRGQQVTLSCSPISGHRSVSWYQQTPGQGLQFLFEYFSETQRNKGNFPGRFSGRQFSNSRSEMNVSTLELGDSALYLCASSLQGDYGYTFGSGTRLTVV.

Worth noting for this clone: Other DNA sequences of this sample code for an identical CDR3. The chain links TRBV6-5 to TRBJ2-7; D possibly matches TRBD1 or TRBD2 (5 bases each). Trimming took 6 bases from V and 3 from J, leaving 15 bases between them. The length of the CDR3 is 14 residues. CDR1 is MNHEY, CDR2 SVGAGI, per germline. The CDR3 nucleotides read TGTGCCAGCAGATCGGGACCTAGGGACTACGAGCAGTACTTC. Protein sequence: CASRSGPRDYEQYF.

The chain carries TRBV6-2 or TRBV6-3 and TRBJ2-3; 7 nucleotides line up with TRBD2. The CDR3 loop spans 18 amino acids. Trimming took 0 bases from V and 1 from J; bases not matched to a gene: 10. The germline gives CDR1 MNHEY, CDR2 SVGEGT. The CDR3 is CASSYSIPTSSGTDTQYF. CDR3 nucleotide sequence: TGTGCCAGCAGTTACTCGATCCCGACTAGCTCAGGCACAGATACGCAGTATTTT.

The chain carries TRBV27 and TRBJ2-2; 8 bases fit TRBD1. Trimming at V came to 3 bases and at J to 6 bases, leaving 6 bases not matched to a gene. Germline V CDR1 and CDR2: MNHEY, SMNVEV (reference sequence). The length of the CDR3 is 15 residues. The CDR3 DNA follows: TGTGCCAGCAGTTTCGGACAGGGTATTTCCGGGGAGCTGTTTTTT. Encoded protein: CASSFGQGISGELFF.

The V gene is TRBV27, the J gene TRBJ1-2; 8 bases are shared with TRBD1. CDR3 length: 13 residues. Germline CDR1 is MNHEY and CDR2 is SMNVEV (reference sequence). The V gene end was trimmed by 6 bases and the J gene end by 3 bases; junction bases not matched to a gene: 3. CDR3 region: CASSQQGDYGYTF. The CDR3 nucleotides are TGTGCCAGCAGCCAACAGGGGGACTATGGCTACACCTTC.

The chain employs TRBV2 and TRBJ2-5, with TRBD2 matching 14 bases. Germline CDR1 is SNHLY and CDR2 is FYNNEI. V was clipped by 6 bases and J by 4 bases; unmatched bases: 10. The CDR3 totals 17 residues. The CDR3 spells CASRPGTSGSTAETQYF. CDR3 nucleotides: TGTGCCAGCAGGCCCGGGACTAGCGGGAGTACGGCAGAGACCCAGTACTTC.

CDR3 sequence reads: CASSSGLAGYNEQFF. DNA for the CDR3: TGTGCCAGCAGCTCTGGACTAGCGGGGTACAATGAGCAGTTCTTC. The chain recombines TRBV7-9 with TRBJ2-1; 12 bases line up with TRBD2. The CDR3 loop spans 15 amino acids. Germline trimming cut 4 bases from V and 4 bases from J; bases unmatched to any gene: 2. Germline V gives CDR1 SEHNR, CDR2 FQNEAQ (reference sequence).